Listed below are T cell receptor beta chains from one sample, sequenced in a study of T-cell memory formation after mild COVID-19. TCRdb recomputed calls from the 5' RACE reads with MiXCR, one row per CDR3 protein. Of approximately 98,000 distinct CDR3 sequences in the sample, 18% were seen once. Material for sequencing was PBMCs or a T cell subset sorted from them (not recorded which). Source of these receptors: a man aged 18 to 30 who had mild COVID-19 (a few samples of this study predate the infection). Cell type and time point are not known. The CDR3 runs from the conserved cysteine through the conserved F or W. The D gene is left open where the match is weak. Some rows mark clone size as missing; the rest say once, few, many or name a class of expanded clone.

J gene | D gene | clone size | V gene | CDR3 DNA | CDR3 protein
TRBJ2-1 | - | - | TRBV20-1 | TGCAGTGCTGCACACCGGGACTCCAACAATGAGCAGTTCTTC | CSAAHRDSNNEQFF
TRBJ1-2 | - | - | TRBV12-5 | TGTGCTAGTGCCCTGACCGGTGGGAATGGCTACACCTTC | CASALTGGNGYTF
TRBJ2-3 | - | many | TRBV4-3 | TGCGCCAGCAGCCCGAGATTTAGCACAGATACGCAGTATTTT | CASSPRFSTDTQYF
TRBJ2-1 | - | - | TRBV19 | TGTGCCAGTAGTATAGAGGCACGCACCTACAATGAGCAGTTCTTC | CASSIEARTYNEQFF
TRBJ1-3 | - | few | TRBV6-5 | TGTGCCAGCAAGAGGGAACCTGGAAACACCATATATTTT | CASKREPGNTIYF
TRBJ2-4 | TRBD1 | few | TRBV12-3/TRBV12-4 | TGTGCCAGCAGAGCCCCCGGGACAGCACTAAACATTCAGTACTTC | CASRAPGTALNIQYF
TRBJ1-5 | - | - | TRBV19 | TGTGCCAGTAGGGGAGGGTACGGGAGTTATAGCAATCAGCCCCAGCATTTT | CASRGGYGSYSNQPQHF
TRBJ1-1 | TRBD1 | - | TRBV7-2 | TGTGCCAGCAGTTCAGGGGGGCTGGAAGCTTTCTTT | CASSSGGLEAFF
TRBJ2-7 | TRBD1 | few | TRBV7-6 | TGTGCCACCTACAGGGGAACGTACGAGCAGTACTTC | CATYRGTYEQYF
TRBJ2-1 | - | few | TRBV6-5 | TGTGCCAGCAGTTACGAGGGGGGAGTAGCAAATGAGCAGTTCTTC | CASSYEGGVANEQFF
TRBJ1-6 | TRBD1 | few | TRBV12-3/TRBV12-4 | TGTGCCAGCAGTTCCCAGCAGGGGGCACAATCACCCCTCCACTTT | CASSSQQGAQSPLHF
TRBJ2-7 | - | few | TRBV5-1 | TGCGCCAGCAGCTTGGTGTCCGGGGAAGGGATCTACGAGCAGTACTTC | CASSLVSGEGIYEQYF
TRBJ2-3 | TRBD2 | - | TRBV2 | TGTGCCAGCTTTACTAGCGGGGCCAGCACAGATACGCAGTATTTT | CASFTSGASTDTQYF
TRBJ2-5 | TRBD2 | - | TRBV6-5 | TGTGCCAGTCGGGGGCTAGCGGGTCCCGGAGCCCAGTACTTC | CASRGLAGPGAQYF
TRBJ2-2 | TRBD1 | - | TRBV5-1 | TGCGCCAGCACCCCGGGACAGGGCGCGAACACCGGGGAGCTGTTTTTT | CASTPGQGANTGELFF
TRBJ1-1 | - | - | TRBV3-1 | TGTGCCAGCAGCCAAGGCGGGGGGCACACTGAAGCTTTCTTT | CASSQGGGHTEAFF
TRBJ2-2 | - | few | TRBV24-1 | TGTGCCACCGAGCGACAGGACACCGGGGAGCTGTTTTTT | CATERQDTGELFF
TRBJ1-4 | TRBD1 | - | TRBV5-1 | TGCGCCAGCAGCTTGGCAGTGACAGGGGGCTTTAATGAAAAACTGTTTTTT | CASSLAVTGGFNEKLFF
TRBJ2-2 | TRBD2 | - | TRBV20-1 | TGCAGTGCTAGCGGGGGGGCATCCACCGGGGAGCTGTTTTTT | CSASGGASTGELFF
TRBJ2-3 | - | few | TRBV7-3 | TGTGCCAGCAGTCTCTGGGGGTTCGGCACAGATACGCAGTATTTT | CASSLWGFGTDTQYF
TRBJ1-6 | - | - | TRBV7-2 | TGTGCCAGCAGCTTAGCTGTGGGTTCACCCCTCCACTTT | CASSLAVGSPLHF
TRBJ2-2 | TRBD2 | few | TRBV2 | TGTGCCAGCAGTACGCTAGCGGGGTCCACCGGGGAGCTGTTTTTT | CASSTLAGSTGELFF
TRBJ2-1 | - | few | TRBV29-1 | TGCAGCGTCCTCAAAGGGGGGCACCCCTACAATGAGCAGTTCTTC | CSVLKGGHPYNEQFF
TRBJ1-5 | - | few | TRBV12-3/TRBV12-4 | TGTGCCAGCACAGGAGTTTATAGCAATCAGCCCCAGCATTTT | CASTGVYSNQPQHF
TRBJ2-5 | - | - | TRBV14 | TGTGCCAGCAGAAAATTGCCAGGGGAGACCCAGTACTTC | CASRKLPGETQYF
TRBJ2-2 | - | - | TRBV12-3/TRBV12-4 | TGTGCCAGCAGTTTGGGCACACGGGACCACACCGGGGAGCTGTTTTTT | CASSLGTRDHTGELFF
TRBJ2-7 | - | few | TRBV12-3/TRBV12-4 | TGTGCCAGCAGTTCCTCTCCAGGGGAGTCGGGCTACGAGCAGTACTTC | CASSSSPGESGYEQYF
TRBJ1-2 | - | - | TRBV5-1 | TGCGCCAGCAGCTCGGCTGGGGACTATGGCTACACCTTC | CASSSAGDYGYTF
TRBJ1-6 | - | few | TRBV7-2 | TGTGCCAGCAGCTTAAGTTCCTGGAATAATTCACCCCTCCACTTT | CASSLSSWNNSPLHF
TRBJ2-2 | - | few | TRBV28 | TGTGCCAGCAGTTTCCCCCCAGGGCGGGCTAACACCGGGGAGCTGTTTTTT | CASSFPPGRANTGELFF
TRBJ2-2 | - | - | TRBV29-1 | TGCAGCGTTGAAGCGGCCAACACCGGGGAGCTGTTTTTT | CSVEAANTGELFF
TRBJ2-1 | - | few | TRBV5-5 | TGTGCCAGCAGCTTCGGGGACACAAGGGGTGAGCAGTTCTTC | CASSFGDTRGEQFF
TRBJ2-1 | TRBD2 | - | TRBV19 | TGTGCCAGTAGTCGCCTAGCTAGCGGGGATTACAATGAGCAGTTCTTC | CASSRLASGDYNEQFF
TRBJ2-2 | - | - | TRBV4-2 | TGTGCCAGCAGCCAAGATCTTTTGGGGTCCGGGGAGCTGTTTTTT | CASSQDLLGSGELFF
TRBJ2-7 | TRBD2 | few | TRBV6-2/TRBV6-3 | TGTGCCAGCAGTTACCGCTTTACTAGCGGAGGTTCCTACGAGCAGTACTTC | CASSYRFTSGGSYEQYF
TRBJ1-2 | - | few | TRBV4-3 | TGCGCCAGCAGCCGGGGGAGAGAGGGCTACACCTTC | CASSRGREGYTF
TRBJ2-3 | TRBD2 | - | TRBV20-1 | TGCAGTGCTAGAAACCCTAGCGGGAGCACAGATACGCAGTATTTT | CSARNPSGSTDTQYF
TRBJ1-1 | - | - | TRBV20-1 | TGCAGTGCTAGAGATGGCGGTTCGGTGAACACTGAAGCTTTCTTT | CSARDGGSVNTEAFF
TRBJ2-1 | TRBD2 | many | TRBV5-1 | TGCGCCAGCAGCTTGAGGCGGGGGGCCTACAATGAGCAGTTCTTC | CASSLRRGAYNEQFF
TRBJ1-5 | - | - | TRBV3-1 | TGTGCCAGCAGCCATGATAGCAATCAGCCCCAGCATTTT | CASSHDSNQPQHF
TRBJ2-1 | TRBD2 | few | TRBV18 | TGTGCCAGCTCACCACTGACTAGCCCCAACAATGAGCAGTTCTTC | CASSPLTSPNNEQFF
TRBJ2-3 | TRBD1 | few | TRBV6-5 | TGTGCCAGCAGCGACAGGGGGCGCAGGTTTGGCACAGATACGCAGTATTTT | CASSDRGRRFGTDTQYF
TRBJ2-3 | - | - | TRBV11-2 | TGTGCCAGCAGCTTAGCTCCCCTGGGGTACACAGATACGCAGTATTTT | CASSLAPLGYTDTQYF
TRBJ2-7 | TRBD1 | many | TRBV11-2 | TGTGCCAGCAGCTTCGGACAGGGCGGGCAGTACTTC | CASSFGQGGQYF
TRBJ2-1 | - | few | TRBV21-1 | TGTGCCAGCAGCAAAGTCATAGGGGGGGAAAATGAGCAGTTCTTC | CASSKVIGGENEQFF
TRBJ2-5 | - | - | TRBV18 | TGTGCCAGCTCACCATCTAGCAAAGAGACCCAGTACTTC | CASSPSSKETQYF
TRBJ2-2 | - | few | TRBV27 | TGTGCCAGCAGTTTATCGAACACCGGGGAGCTGTTTTTT | CASSLSNTGELFF
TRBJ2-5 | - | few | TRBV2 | TGTGCCACTACCTCCTCTGGTGAGACCCAGTACTTC | CATTSSGETQYF